These 21 T cell receptor beta chains originate from one sample sequenced in a study of CD8 T cells in ankylosing spondylitis. Their antigens are not known. TCRdb reanalysed the 5' RACE reads using MiXCR and keeps one entry per CDR3 protein. The sample contains fewer than 550,000 distinct CDR3 sequences, approximately 5.3% of which appear only once. Study results and caveats: A TCR beta motif made of 7 to 9 highly homologous variants seemed typical of ankylosing spondylitis blood.

Sequenced input: blood, either unsorted or a sorted T cell fraction (not recorded which). These receptors were collected from a male donor with ankylosing spondylitis.

This clonotype was counted at least ten times. The rearrangement links TRBV12-3 or TRBV12-4 to TRBJ2-1; 7 bases align to TRBD2. After removal of 6 bases from V and 4 bases from J, the junction contained 12 bases not matched to a gene. This CDR3 is 16 amino acids long. The CDR3 loop reads CASSPLRGDLYNEQFF. CDR3 coding DNA: TGTGCCAGCAGCCCCTTACGGGGGGACCTGTACAATGAGCAGTTCTTC.

This clonotype was seen a handful of times. The chain uses TRBV3-1 and TRBJ2-7; D is possibly TRBD1 (5 bases). CDR1 LGHDT and CDR2 YNNKEL come from the germline V gene (reference sequence). V lost 3 bases and J 7 bases, leaving 10 bases between the germline ends. The CDR3 loop spans 12 amino acids. CDR3 in DNA: TGTGCCAGCAGCCAGTTGGGGCGTGAGCAGTACTTC. Translated, it gives CASSQLGREQYF.

This clonotype was observed at least ten times. The V gene is TRBV5-1, the J gene TRBJ2-1; TRBD2 matches at 8 bases. J gave up 4 bases and V 3 bases, and 3 bases lay outside the gene matches. Germline lookup yields CDR1 SGHRS and CDR2 YFSETQ. The CDR3 totals 14 residues. The CDR3 DNA reads as TGCGCCAGCAGCTACTTAGCGGGATACAATGAGCAGTTCTTC. Its translation is CASSYLAGYNEQFF.

This clonotype came up many times. CDR3 DNA: TGCGCCAGCAGCTTATTAGGACCGGCGAACACTGAAGCTTTCTTT. Protein product: CASSLLGPANTEAFF. V usage is TRBV5-1 and J usage is TRBJ1-1; D gene ambiguous. Germline-derived CDR1 and CDR2 are SGHRS and YFSETQ. Trimming stripped 2 bases from V and 1 base from J, with 12 bases between. The CDR3 sequence is 15 residues long. Full variable domain (outside the CDR3, taken from reference TRBV5-1 and TRBJ1-1): KAGVTQTPRYLIKTRGQQVTLSCSPISGHRSVSWYQQTPGQGLQFLFEYFSETQRNKGNFPGRFSGRQFSNSRSEMNVSTLELGDSALYLCASSLLGPANTEAFFGQGTRLTVV.

This clonotype was counted ten times or more. V is TRBV4-1 and J is TRBJ2-1, with TRBD1 matching 10 bases. The trim removed 5 bases at V and 15 bases at J, leaving 7 bases unmatched. Germline loops: CDR1 MGHRA, CDR2 YSYEKL. CDR3 length: 12 residues. The CDR3 here is CASSGRDRGLFF. As DNA, the CDR3 is TGCGCCAGCAGCGGCCGGGACAGGGGTCTGTTCTTC.

This clonotype was seen ten or more times. The chain links TRBV2 to TRBJ2-2; TRBD1 aligns across 7 bases. Germline V gene lookup returns CDR1 SNHLY and CDR2 FYNNEI. Trimming cost V 4 bases and J 0 bases; bases outside gene matches: 5. The CDR3 runs to 16 residues. CDR3 nucleotides: TGTGCCAGCAGTGTGGTGACAGGGTCGAACACCGGGGAGCTGTTTTTT. This gives the protein CASSVVTGSNTGELFF.

This clonotype appeared many times. The chain links TRBV28 to TRBJ1-2; D ambiguous. CDR1 MDHEN and CDR2 SYDVKM come from the germline V gene. The CDR3 spans 14 residues. V was cut by 7 bases and J by 0 bases, with 12 bases left in between. The CDR3 region has the DNA TGTGCCAGCACGACCGGGGATGCTAACTATGGCTACACCTTC. It specifies CASTTGDANYGYTF.

V gene TRBV5-1 combines with J gene TRBJ1-6; possibly TRBD1 for D (6 bases). The germline V gene has CDR1 SGHRS and CDR2 YFSETQ. V shed 5 bases and J shed 6 bases, with 12 bases lying between them. The CDR3 contains 14 residues. CDR3 DNA sequence: TGCGCCAGCAGAATAGGACAGACTAATTCACCCCTCCACTTT. Its protein product is CASRIGQTNSPLHF.

The chain uses TRBV7-9 and TRBJ2-5; no clear D gene. The germline V gene encodes CDR1 SEHNR and CDR2 FQNEAQ (reference sequence). V lost 5 bases, J lost 0 bases, and 10 bases lay in between. This CDR3 comprises 14 residues. CDR3 in amino acids: CASSTLEDQETQYF. CDR3 nucleotides: TGTGCCAGCAGCACCCTAGAGGACCAAGAGACCCAGTACTTC.

The genes are TRBV5-1 and TRBJ2-7, with D uncertain. This CDR3 comprises 15 residues. CDR1 and CDR2 from the germline V gene are SGHRS and YFSETQ. Trimming left V 0 bases short and J 2 bases short, with 12 bases between. DNA for the CDR3: TGCGCCAGCAGCTTGGGGTCGGAACCTACCTACGAGCAGTACTTC. Translating gives CASSLGSEPTYEQYF.

This clonotype was counted ten times or more. This rearrangement joins TRBV28 to TRBJ2-3; a weak D match, TRBD1 (6 bases). The CDR3 is made up of 13 amino acids. CDR1 and CDR2 (germline): MDHEN, SYDVKM. Trimming took 4 bases from V and 8 from J, leaving 13 bases between them. Here the CDR3 reads CASSSGQPGTQYF. CDR3 in DNA: TGTGCCAGCAGTTCCGGACAGCCCGGTACGCAGTATTTT.

This chain connects TRBV7-9 to TRBJ2-3; 10 nucleotides align to TRBD2. The J segment lost 6 bases and the V segment lost 5 bases, leaving 5 bases of the junction unmatched. Germline-derived CDR1 and CDR2 are SEHNR and FQNEAQ (reference sequence). The CDR3 sequence is 14 residues long. CDR3 bases: TGTGCCAGCAGCCGTAGAGCGGGGGGGGATACGCAGTATTTT. Amino acids: CASSRRAGGDTQYF.

This sequence joins TRBV3-1 and TRBJ2-7; 7 nucleotides line up with TRBD1. In germline, CDR1 is LGHDT, CDR2 YNNKEL (reference sequence). The CDR3 spans 13 residues. The J segment lost 7 bases and the V segment lost 2 bases, leaving 5 bases of the junction unmatched. CDR3 in amino acids: CASSQSRQGEQYF. CDR3 coding DNA: TGTGCCAGCAGCCAAAGCAGACAGGGAGAGCAGTACTTC.

This clonotype was observed at least ten times. The V and J genes are TRBV9 and TRBJ1-2; D might be TRBD1 (6 bases). Trimming cost V 0 bases and J 3 bases, with 9 bases left between them. The CDR3 consists of 14 residues. Looked up from germline, CDR1 is SGDLS and CDR2 is YYNGEE. The DNA of the CDR3 is TGTGCCAGCAGCGTAGCGGGGGGCGACTATGGCTACACCTTC. Encoded protein: CASSVAGGDYGYTF.

The rearrangement joins TRBV18 to TRBJ2-7, with 9 bases lining up with TRBD1. The ends lost 4 bases at V and 3 bases at J; junction bases unmatched: 4. CDR1 is KGHSH, CDR2 LQKENI, per germline. The CDR3 consists of 14 residues. For the CDR3, the DNA is TGTGCCAGCTCACTAGACAGGGGGGTCTACGAGCAGTACTTC. Its translation: CASSLDRGVYEQYF.

This clonotype was recorded at least ten times. This sequence joins TRBV5-1 and TRBJ1-5; 7 nucleotides agree with TRBD1. Germline V gene data show CDR1 as SGHRS and CDR2 as YFSETQ. V trimming: 4 bases; J trimming: 5 bases; junction bases outside the gene matches: 6. The CDR3 has 14 amino acids. The CDR3 region has the DNA TGCGCCAGCAGCGAGACAGGGATCCATCAGCCCCAGCATTTT. Its protein is CASSETGIHQPQHF. The entire variable domain, with the rest obtained from reference TRBV5-1 and TRBJ1-5, is as follows: KAGVTQTPRYLIKTRGQQVTLSCSPISGHRSVSWYQQTPGQGLQFLFEYFSETQRNKGNFPGRFSGRQFSNSRSEMNVSTLELGDSALYLCASSETGIHQPQHFGDGTRLSIL.

This clonotype was counted between two and nine times. The chain combines TRBV5-5 with TRBJ2-3; 11 bases agree with TRBD1. The CDR3 loop spans 18 amino acids. CDR1 is SGHKS and CDR2 is YYEKEE in the germline V gene (reference sequence). Trimming took 2 bases from V and 0 from J; bases not matched to a gene: 8. In nucleotides, the CDR3 is TGTGCCAGCAGCTTAAATCCGGGACAGGGGGGGAGCACAGATACGCAGTATTTT. Translation gives CASSLNPGQGGSTDTQYF.

This clonotype came up many times. The DNA for the CDR3 is TGCGCCAGCAGCTTGGGCATAGCGCCTCGGAATGAGCAGTTCTTC. Encoded protein: CASSLGIAPRNEQFF. The V and J genes are TRBV5-1 and TRBJ2-1; weak D call: TRBD2 (5 bases). The V end lost 0 bases, the J end lost 7 bases, and 14 bases lay between the germline ends. The CDR3 length is 15 residues. Germline V CDR1 and CDR2: SGHRS, YFSETQ. Full variable domain (remainder filled in from reference TRBV5-1 and TRBJ2-1): KAGVTQTPRYLIKTRGQQVTLSCSPISGHRSVSWYQQTPGQGLQFLFEYFSETQRNKGNFPGRFSGRQFSNSRSEMNVSTLELGDSALYLCASSLGIAPRNEQFFGPGTRLTVL.

V and J are TRBV4-3 and TRBJ2-2; a possible D gene is TRBD2 (5 bases). V shed 4 bases and J shed 6 bases, with 18 bases lying between them. Per the germline V gene, CDR1 is LGHNA and CDR2 is YSLEER. The CDR3 loop spans 16 amino acids. CDR3 DNA sequence: TGCGCCAGCAGCCCAAACACCGGCCGAGCGGCCGGGGAGCTGTTTTTT. This translates into CASSPNTGRAAGELFF.

This clonotype was observed many times. The chain is built from TRBV7-2 and TRBJ2-7; D gene ambiguous. Germline V lookup: CDR1 SGHTA, CDR2 FQGNSA. V lost 1 base to trimming and J lost 1 base, with 17 bases between them. The CDR3 loop spans 17 amino acids. The CDR3 DNA follows: TGTGCCAGCAGCTTAGGTTCCTCTTCATTTGGATCCTACGAGCAGTACTTC. This sequence encodes CASSLGSSSFGSYEQYF.

This clonotype was counted at least ten times. The V call is TRBV5-1, the J call TRBJ2-2; D is ambiguous. In germline, CDR1 is SGHRS, CDR2 YFSETQ. The CDR3 is made up of 14 amino acids. The ends were cut back, 0 bases at V and 1 base at J, with 4 bases in the middle. Written as DNA, the CDR3 is TGCGCCAGCAGCTTGGCCCAGAACACCGGGGAGCTGTTTTTT. Its translation is CASSLAQNTGELFF.